This passage covers 8 T cell receptor beta chains from one sample sequenced in a study of cytomegalovirus exposure and HLA in healthy donors. 13 Jbeta primers and 60 Vbeta primers were used for the PCR. This table comes from immunoSEQ multiplex PCR, and its TCRdb copy is limited to in-frame clones, with some not included. The sample comprises about 98,000 clones, approximately 70% of which are singletons, and less than 2.5% rests with the top ten. Sequencing was done on a sample of PBMCs. These receptors originate from a man aged 50-60 years in good health and CMV-seronegative.

This clone appeared once. The gene calls are TRBV5-1 and TRBJ1-6; 9 nucleotides line up with TRBD1. The junction had 3 bases not matched to a gene; V was cut back by 0 bases and J by 8 bases. This CDR3 has 15 residues. Germline V gene sequence: CDR1 SGHRS, CDR2 YFSETQ. CDR3 in amino acids: CASSLGGQGYSPLHF. The CDR3 DNA is TGCGCCAGCAGCTTGGGGGGACAGGGTTATTCACCCCTCCACTTT.

The gene calls are TRBV28 and TRBJ2-3, with TRBD2 matching 7 bases. V lost 3 bases to trimming and J lost 4 bases; unmatched junction nucleotides: 13. The germline CDR1 and CDR2 sequences are MDHEN and SYDVKM. The CDR3 contains 17 residues. CDR3 coding DNA: TGTGCCAGCAGTTTTAGTAATGAGCGGGACGCCCCAGATACGCAGTATTTT. Encoded protein: CASSFSNERDAPDTQYF.

The chain recombines TRBV28 with TRBJ2-1; D remains unclear. V shed 3 bases and J shed 7 bases, with 4 bases lying between them. Germline CDR1 is MDHEN and CDR2 is SYDVKM. CDR3 size: 11 residues. In nucleotides, the CDR3 is TGTGCCAGCAGTTTCCTTAATGAGCAGTTCTTC. This sequence encodes CASSFLNEQFF.

In the case of this clone: Germline is not matched at one junction end, which may reflect a read error. The chain has TRBV7-2 and TRBJ2-1, with D tentatively TRBD1 (6 bases). The CDR3 covers 14 residues. Germline CDR1 reads SGHTA; CDR2 reads FQGNSA. CDR3 region: CASSSGQTGIEQLF. The DNA of the CDR3 is TGTGCCAGCAGCTCGGGCCAGACAGGTATAGAGCAGCTCTTC. Together with reference TRBV7-2 and TRBJ2-1, the CDR3 gives the full variable domain: GAGVSQSPSNKVTEKGKDVELRCDPISGHTALYWYRQSLGQGLEFLIYFQGNSAPDKSGLPSDRFSAERTGGSVSTLTIQRTQQEDSAVYLCASSSGQTGIEQLFGPGTRLTVL.

This chain links TRBV7-9 with TRBJ1-5; D gene unclear. The CDR3 consists of 12 residues. Trimming removed 3 bases from V and 10 bases from J, with 10 bases in between. From germline, CDR1 is SEHNR and CDR2 FQNEAQ (reference sequence). CDR3 nucleotides: TGTGCCAGCAGCTTGGGCATGGGTCCCCAGCATTTT. This codes for CASSLGMGPQHF.

The chain has TRBV5-6 and TRBJ2-7; D remains unclear. Trimming cost V 0 bases and J 4 bases, with 11 bases left between them. This CDR3 spans 14 amino acids. Germline CDR1 is SGHDT and CDR2 is YYEEEE. DNA for the CDR3: TGTGCCAGCAGCTTGGGGCAGACAAATTACGAGCAGTACTTC. This translates into CASSLGQTNYEQYF.

The rearrangement uses TRBV6-5 and TRBJ1-2; D possibly corresponds to TRBD1 (5 bases). Trimming removed 5 bases at V and 5 bases at J, with 12 bases between. The CDR3 length is 13 residues. Per the germline V gene, CDR1 is MNHEY and CDR2 is SVGAGI. This CDR3 is CASSVGHLYGYTF. Here the CDR3 DNA reads TGTGCCAGCAGTGTCGGACACCTGTATGGCTACACCTTC.

This clone came up once. V and J are TRBV6-4 and TRBJ1-6; TRBD1 might be the D (5 bases). The V gene's germline CDR1 is MRHNA and CDR2 SNTAGT. V was cut by 6 bases and J by 9 bases, with 15 bases left in between. The CDR3 totals 14 residues. This CDR3 is CASRPGGTGSPLHF. In DNA, the CDR3 is TGTGCCAGCAGGCCAGGAGGGACGGGTTCACCCCTCCACTTT.